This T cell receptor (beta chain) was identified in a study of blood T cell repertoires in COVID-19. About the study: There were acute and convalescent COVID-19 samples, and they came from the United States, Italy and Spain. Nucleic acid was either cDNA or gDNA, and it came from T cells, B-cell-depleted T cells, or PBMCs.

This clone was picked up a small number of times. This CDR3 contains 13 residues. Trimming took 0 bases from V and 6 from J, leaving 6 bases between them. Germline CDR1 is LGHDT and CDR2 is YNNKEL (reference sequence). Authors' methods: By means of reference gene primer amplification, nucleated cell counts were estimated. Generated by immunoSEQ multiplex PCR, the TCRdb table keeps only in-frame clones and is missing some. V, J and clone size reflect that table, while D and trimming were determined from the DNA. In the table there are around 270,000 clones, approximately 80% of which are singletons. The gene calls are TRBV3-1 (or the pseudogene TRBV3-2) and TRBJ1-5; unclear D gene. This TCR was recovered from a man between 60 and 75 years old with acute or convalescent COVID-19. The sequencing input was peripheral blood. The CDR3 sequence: CASSQELLQPQHF. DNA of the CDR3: TGTGCCAGCAGCCAAGAACTCCTTCAGCCCCAGCATTTT.